This T cell receptor (beta chain) is from a study of cytomegalovirus exposure and HLA in healthy donors. The CDR3 runs 14 residues. V dropped 5 bases and J dropped 7; count of bases not matched to a gene: 4. CDR1 is SGHTA, CDR2 FQGNSA, per germline. PCR amplification relied on 60 Vbeta primers (plus 13 Jbeta primers). Repertoires were generated with immunoSEQ multiplex PCR, while TCRdb's copy carries only in-frame clones and drops some. The profile shows more than 130,000 clones, more than 60% of them singletons. Sequenced input: PBMCs. This chain connects TRBV7-2 to TRBJ1-6, with 8 bases identical to TRBD1. The clonotype comes from a male donor in good health and CMV-seronegative. CDR3 nucleotides: TGTGCCAGCAGCAAGGACAGGGAGAATTCACCCCTCCACTTT. It encodes CASSKDRENSPLHF.